The 4 T cell receptor beta chains below were found in one sample sequenced in a study of OX40 agonist ivuxolimab in advanced cancers. Profiling relied on immunoSEQ multiplex PCR, and the TCRdb table lists in-frame clones only, not all of them. The data contain about 46,000 clones, around 89% of them singletons. The specimen comprised CD4+ or CD8+ T cells sorted from blood, sampled in a trial of the OX40 agonist ivuxolimab. The source of these receptors is an adult with an advanced solid tumor such as melanoma, head and neck, liver or kidney cancer.

The chain links TRBV15 to TRBJ1-3; D is ambiguous. V was clipped by 5 bases and J by 4 bases, with 6 bases between them. Germline V gene data show CDR1 as LNHNV and CDR2 as YYDKDF (reference sequence). This CDR3 is built from 12 residues. In nucleotides, the CDR3 is TGTGCCACCAGCTTTCTCGGAAACACCATATATTTT. Translation gives CATSFLGNTIYF.

The J gene is TRBJ2-5, the V gene TRBV7-9, with D hard to call. Germline V CDR1 and CDR2: SEHNR, FQNEAQ (reference sequence). CDR3 size: 11 residues. V was clipped by 2 bases and J by 4 bases, with 2 bases between them. The CDR3 DNA sequence: TGTGCCAGCAGCTTAACAGAGACCCAGTACTTC. Amino acids: CASSLTETQYF.

The V and J genes are TRBV9 and TRBJ1-4, with D unresolved. CDR1 is SGDLS and CDR2 is YYNGEE in the germline V gene. This CDR3 comprises 12 residues. The V and J ends lost 4 bases and 10 bases respectively, with 11 bases between them. CDR3: CASSPSPGKLFF. The CDR3, as DNA: TGTGCCAGCAGCCCCAGTCCGGGAAAACTGTTTTTT.

The gene calls are TRBV11-1 and TRBJ1-2; tentative D call: TRBD1 (6 bases). Per germline, CDR1 SGHAT and CDR2 FQDESV (reference sequence). The CDR3 length is 16 residues. V was trimmed by 4 bases and J by 1 base, leaving 16 bases between them. CDR3: CASSSTGEGNNYGYTF. The CDR3 coding sequence is TGTGCCAGCAGCTCGACAGGAGAGGGAAATAACTATGGCTACACCTTC.